This paragraph reports one T cell receptor beta chain. This entry belongs to a study of blood T cell repertoires in COVID-19. Study-level background: Sites in the United States, Italy and Spain provided acute and convalescent COVID-19 samples. Nucleic acid was either cDNA or gDNA, and it came from T cells, B-cell-depleted T cells, or PBMCs.

Clones were sequenced by immunoSEQ multiplex PCR, and TCRdb holds only the in-frame ones, with some missing. The sample consists of approximately 350,000 clones, approximately 90% of them appearing once. V lost 2 bases and J lost 4, with 9 bases in between. The length of the CDR3 is 13 residues. The germline CDR1 and CDR2 sequences are SGHTS and YDEGEE. The origin of this receptor is a woman younger than 35 who had recovered from COVID-19. This chain uses TRBV5-8 with TRBJ1-1; possible D gene TRBD1, 5 bases. The sequencing input was peripheral blood. CDR3 sequence: CASSFGRGTEAFF. In nucleotides, the CDR3 is TGTGCCAGCAGCTTCGGAAGGGGCACTGAAGCTTTCTTT.